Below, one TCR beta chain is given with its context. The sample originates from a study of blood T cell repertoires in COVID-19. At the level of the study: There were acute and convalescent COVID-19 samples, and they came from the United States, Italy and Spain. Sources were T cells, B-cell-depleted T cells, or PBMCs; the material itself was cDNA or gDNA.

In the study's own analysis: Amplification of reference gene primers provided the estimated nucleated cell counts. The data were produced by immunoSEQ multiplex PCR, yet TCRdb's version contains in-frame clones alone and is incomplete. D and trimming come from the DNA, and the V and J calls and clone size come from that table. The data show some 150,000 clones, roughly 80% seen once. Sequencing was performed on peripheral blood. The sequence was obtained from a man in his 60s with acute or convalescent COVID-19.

The CDR3 here is CAWTLGLGNTEAFF. CDR3 nucleotides: TGTGCCTGGACCTTGGGGCTCGGGAACACTGAAGCTTTCTTT. The rearrangement uses TRBV30 and TRBJ1-1, with D perhaps matching TRBD1 (5 bases). The CDR3 covers 14 residues. V lost 4 bases and J 1 base, leaving 13 bases between the germline ends. The germline V gene has CDR1 GTSNPN and CDR2 SVGIG (reference sequence). Drawing the rest from reference TRBV30 and TRBJ1-1, the complete variable domain is SQTIHQWPATLVQPVGSPLSLECTVEGTSNPNLYWYRQAAGRGLQLLFYSVGIGQISSEVPQNLSASRPQDRQFILSSKKLLLSDSGFYLCAWTLGLGNTEAFFGQGTRLTVV.